The T cell receptor beta chain described here comes from a study of CD8 T cells in Susac syndrome. Random hexamers were used to reverse transcribe roughly 0.45 to 1 ug of RNA. TCR beta CDR3 was amplified by immunoSEQ multiplex PCR. This amplification extended across 54 Vbeta and 13 Jbeta segments. Each CDR3 protein is one row after TCRdb ran MiXCR on the immunoSEQ multiplex PCR reads. The sample records about 180,000 distinct CDR3 sequences, around 94% being singletons. TEMRA cells were FACS-enriched, with CD8+ and CD4+ T cells isolated negatively. The clonotype originates from a human donor with Susac syndrome. The sample consisted of CD4+ T cells from PBMCs.

CDR3 loop: CASSFSGDYEQYF. The CDR3 nucleotides are TGCGCCAGCAGCTTCAGCGGAGACTACGAGCAGTACTTC. The genes are TRBV5-1 and TRBJ2-7; maybe TRBD2 (5 bases). CDR1 is SGHRS, CDR2 YFSETQ, per germline. Trimming cost V 2 bases and J 3 bases, with 9 bases left between them. The length of the CDR3 is 13 residues.